The entry below gives a single T cell receptor beta chain sequence along with its context. The target antigen is unknown. Assay: immunoSEQ multiplex PCR; the TCRdb copy retains only in-frame clones and omits some. This sample yields 100,000 to 150,000 clones, of which around 90% are seen a single time; about 5% belongs to the top ten. The time point: blood 2 weeks post-SBRT. Treatment here: 15 Gy SBRT to primary tumor, nephrectomy 4 weeks later. The patient's renal cell carcinoma had clear cell pathology. This sample is drawn from a study of radiation and T cells in renal cell carcinoma. The overall study: Nephrectomy followed 15 Gy stereotactic body radiation by 4 weeks.

Study results and caveats: Baseline intratumoral clonotype presence is unknown without pretreatment biopsies.

The V gene's germline CDR1 is LNHDA and CDR2 SQIVND (reference sequence). CDR3 length: 16 residues. V dropped 7 bases and J dropped 3; count of bases not matched to a gene: 13. The chain joins TRBV19 to TRBJ1-1; 8 bases align to TRBD1. The sample in question was blood, obtained from a patient whose treatment included radiotherapy and nephrectomy. This sequence originates from a woman in her 70s with renal cell carcinoma. CDR3 nucleotides: TGTGCCAGTACCCCAAATTATCGGACAGGGCACACTGAAGCTTTCTTT. The encoded protein is CASTPNYRTGHTEAFF.